Listed below are T cell receptor beta chains from one sample, sequenced in a study of blood T cell repertoires in COVID-19. Here immunoSEQ multiplex PCR was the method, and the copy in TCRdb shows in-frame clones only, minus some. The table shows 40,000 to 60,000 clones, with roughly 84% occurring only once. The specimen was peripheral blood. The receptors were gathered from a man aged 50 or older with acute or convalescent COVID-19. Both conserved end residues are part of each CDR3. Each record gives: J gene, D gene, V gene, CDR3 protein, CDR3 DNA. A D gene is named only where the DNA matches it firmly.

TRBJ1-3,-,TRBV9,CASSVEMGPGNTIYF,TGTGCCAGCAGCGTAGAAATGGGGCCTGGAAACACCATATATTTT
TRBJ1-3,-,TRBV5-1,CASRDTSSGNTIYF,TGCGCCAGTCGGGACACGAGCTCTGGAAACACCATATATTTT
TRBJ1-3,TRBD1,TRBV29-1,CSVELRTGYGGNTIYF,TGCAGCGTTGAACTTCGGACAGGGTATGGTGGTAACACCATATATTTT
TRBJ2-3,TRBD2,TRBV4-1,CASTISGTADTQYF,TGCGCCAGCACAATTAGCGGGACGGCAGATACGCAGTATTTT
TRBJ1-5,-,TRBV7-2,CASSLAGHNQPQHF,TGTGCCAGCAGCTTAGCGGGCCACAATCAGCCCCAGCATTTT
TRBJ1-2,-,TRBV5-4,CASSFWTANYGYTF,TGTGCCAGCAGCTTCTGGACAGCTAACTATGGCTACACCTTC
TRBJ2-3,TRBD2,TRBV7-2,CASSPGLAGFTDTQYF,TGTGCCAGCAGCCCCGGACTAGCGGGATTCACAGATACGCAGTATTTT
TRBJ1-2,-,TRBV4-2,CASRPGLDYGYTF,TGTGCCAGCAGACCAGGACTCGACTATGGCTACACCTTC
TRBJ1-2,-,TRBV7-2,CASSLLGRGYTF,TGTGCCAGCAGCCTCCTGGGGAGAGGCTACACCTTC
TRBJ1-2,TRBD1,TRBV5-1,CASSRDRDAGYTF,TGCGCCAGCAGCCGAGACAGGGATGCTGGCTACACCTTC
TRBJ2-7,TRBD1,TRBV29-1,CSVGQGVAYEQYF,TGCAGCGTCGGACAGGGGGTGGCCTACGAGCAGTACTTC
TRBJ1-3,-,TRBV29-1,CSVESTAGNTIYF,TGCAGCGTTGAATCGACTGCCGGAAACACCATATATTTT
TRBJ1-5,TRBD1,TRBV27,CASSPHARLDRGDQPQHF,TGTGCCAGCAGTCCCCACGCCCGTTTGGACAGGGGGGATCAGCCCCAGCATTTT
TRBJ2-7,TRBD2,TRBV5-4,CASSWSGTAYEQYF,TGTGCCAGCAGCTGGAGCGGGACGGCCTACGAGCAGTACTTC